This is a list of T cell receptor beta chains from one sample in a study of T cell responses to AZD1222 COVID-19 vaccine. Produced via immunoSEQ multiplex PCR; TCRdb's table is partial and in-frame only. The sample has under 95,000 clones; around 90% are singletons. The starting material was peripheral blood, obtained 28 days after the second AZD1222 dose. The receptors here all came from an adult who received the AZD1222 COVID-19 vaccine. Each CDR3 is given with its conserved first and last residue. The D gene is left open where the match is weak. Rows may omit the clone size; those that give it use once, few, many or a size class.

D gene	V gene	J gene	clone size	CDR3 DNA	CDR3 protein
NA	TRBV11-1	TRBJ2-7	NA	TGTGCCAGCACCGAGCACGGGAACGAGCAGTACTTC	CASTEHGNEQYF
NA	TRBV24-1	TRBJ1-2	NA	TGTGCCACCAGTGACCCACCAGGGGGCTACACCTTC	CATSDPPGGYTF
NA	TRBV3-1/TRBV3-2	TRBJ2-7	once	TGTGCCAGCAGCCACCCGGGAAGCTCCTACGAGCAGTACTTC	CASSHPGSSYEQYF
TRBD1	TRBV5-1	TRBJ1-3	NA	TGCGCCAGCAGCCGGGACAGCTCTGGAAACACCATATATTTT	CASSRDSSGNTIYF
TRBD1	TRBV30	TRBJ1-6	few	TGTGCCTGGAGTGTATCCGGGACAGGGGCAACTTCACCCCTCCACTTT	CAWSVSGTGATSPLHF
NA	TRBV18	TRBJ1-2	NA	TGTGCCAGCTCACCACCGTCACAGCCCGCTAACTATGGCTACACCTTC	CASSPPSQPANYGYTF
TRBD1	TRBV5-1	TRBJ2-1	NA	TGCGCCAGCAGCTTGAGACAGGGGCCAGGTGAGCAGTTCTTC	CASSLRQGPGEQFF
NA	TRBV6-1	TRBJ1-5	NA	TGTGCCAGCAGTGAAGCGGTGGGTAATCAGCCCCAGCATTTT	CASSEAVGNQPQHF
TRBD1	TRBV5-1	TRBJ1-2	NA	TGCGCCAGCAAAAGACAGGGTGCCTATGGCTACACCTTC	CASKRQGAYGYTF
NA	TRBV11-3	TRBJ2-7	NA	TGTGCCAGCAGCTCAGGGGACGAGCAGTACTTC	CASSSGDEQYF
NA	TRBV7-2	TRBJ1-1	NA	TGTGCCAGCAGCTTAGTGGGCGCGGCGTCGGCAGCTTTCTTT	CASSLVGAASAAFF
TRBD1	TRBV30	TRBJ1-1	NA	TGTGCCTGGAGTGGCTACAGGGGGCAGCCTTTCCCTGAAGCTTTCTTT	CAWSGYRGQPFPEAFF
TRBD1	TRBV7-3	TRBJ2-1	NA	TGTGCCAGCAGCTTAAATCATGGGGACAGGGGCTCCTACAATGAGCAGTTCTTC	CASSLNHGDRGSYNEQFF
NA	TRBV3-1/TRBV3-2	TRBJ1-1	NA	TGTGCCAGCAGCCCCTACGCGGGGTCGAACACTGAAGCTTTCTTT	CASSPYAGSNTEAFF